The clone carrying this T cell receptor (beta chain) was seen ten or more times. The data belong to a study of T-cell reconstitution after alpha-beta-depleted transplantation in children. Germline V gene data show CDR1 as SGHRS and CDR2 as YFSETQ. The junction had 10 bases not matched to a gene; V was cut back by 2 bases and J by 8 bases. This CDR3 contains 15 residues. TCRbeta library preparation incorporated unique molecular identifiers. A single record per CDR3 protein comes from TCRdb applying MiXCR to the PCR reads. The table shows over 550,000 distinct CDR3 sequences, with 8% to 11% occurring only once.

The sample in question was PBMCs from the stem cell graft donor, obtained from the stem cell graft. This chain links TRBV5-1 with TRBJ2-3; TRBD2 agrees at 8 bases. This clonotype was sampled from a human donor who donated a stem cell graft to a child with acute myeloid leukemia. In DNA, the CDR3 is TGCGCCAGCAGCTTAATAACCGGGACTAGTGGTACGCAGTATTTT. It yields the protein CASSLITGTSGTQYF.